The present TCR beta chain was sequenced within a study of CD8 T cells in Susac syndrome. Trimming pared 5 bases from V and 7 bases from J, leaving 14 bases between. Germline V gene lookup returns CDR1 MDHEN and CDR2 SYDVKM. This CDR3 has 13 residues. With random hexamers, roughly 0.5 to 1 ug RNA was reverse transcribed. TCRdb processed the immunoSEQ multiplex PCR reads anew with MiXCR; each CDR3 protein has one entry. The sample has some 190,000 distinct CDR3 sequences; roughly 94% are singletons. This sequence was found in a human donor in good health. The chain couples TRBV28 to TRBJ2-5; D is possibly TRBD2 (5 bases). The sample comprised CD4+ T cells from PBMCs. Here the CDR3 DNA reads TGTGCCAGCAGTCCCGGGGATTTCGGGACCCAGTACTTC. Amino acid sequence: CASSPGDFGTQYF.